The clone carrying this T cell receptor beta chain was observed a single time. Its antigen is as yet unknown. The authors reverse transcribed all of the isolated RNA, so sequencing captured expressed TCRB transcripts. Data came from immunoSEQ multiplex PCR; TCRdb stores just in-frame clones and leaves some out. The table records a few hundred thousand clones, roughly a quarter of them present only once. V shed 3 bases and J 2 bases; nucleotides not matched to a gene: 3. CDR1 and CDR2 from the germline V gene are GTSNPN and SVGIG (reference sequence). CDR3 size: 13 residues. This sample is part of a study of beta chain features in type 1 diabetes. Study-level findings and limits: Naive, central memory and Treg TCRB repertoires seemed to resemble each other more closely in patients than they did in healthy donors. The study found moderately but significantly shorter TCRB CDR3s in all four CD4+ subsets of Type 1 diabetes patients. Still unanswered here is whether HLA type influences TCRB rearrangement. In patients and controls equally, PCR might favor templates that are shorter.

Cells sorted by CD45RO/CCR7/CD25/CD127/CD95/CD27 comprised CD4+ naive, central memory, regulatory and stem cell-like memory cells. The sequenced sample was naive CD4+ T cells from blood. This receptor was taken from a woman aged 25-40 years with type 1 diabetes. The chain is built from TRBV30 and TRBJ2-7; 8 nucleotides align to TRBD2. CDR3: CAWSRGLAYEQYF. CDR3 coding DNA: TGTGCCTGGAGCAGGGGACTAGCCTACGAGCAGTACTTC.